The 19 T cell receptor beta chains below come from one sample, sequenced in a study of cytomegalovirus exposure and HLA in healthy donors. The PCR contained 60 Vbeta and 13 Jbeta primers. Generated by immunoSEQ multiplex PCR, the TCRdb table keeps only in-frame clones and is missing some. The sample shows around 120,000 clones, over 70% of them seen only once. The sequencing sample was made of PBMCs. These receptor sequences come from a woman in her forties or fifties in good health and CMV-seropositive.

The CDR3 nucleotides are TGTGCCAGCAGCCCTGGGGCAGATCAGGGAAACACCATATATTTT. Its protein is CASSPGADQGNTIYF. The chain uses TRBV4-2 and TRBJ1-3, with D possibly matching TRBD1 (5 bases). This CDR3 is built from 15 residues. CDR1 is LGHNA, CDR2 YNFKEQ, per germline. The V end was cut by 4 bases, the J end by 4 bases, with 14 bases between.

The rearrangement uses TRBV19 and TRBJ2-7, with D possibly matching TRBD1 (6 bases). This CDR3 is built from 14 residues. Trimming left V 3 bases short and J 7 bases short, with 16 bases between. Germline CDR1 is LNHDA and CDR2 is SQIVND (reference sequence). The CDR3 DNA reads TGTGCCAGTAGTATGGGGACATCCTTGGGTGAGCAGTACTTC. Protein product: CASSMGTSLGEQYF.

This sequence joins TRBV4-1 and TRBJ2-7; 7 positions match TRBD1. The CDR3 contains 16 residues. CDR1 is MGHRA and CDR2 is YSYEKL in the germline V gene. V dropped 4 bases and J dropped 4; count of bases not matched to a gene: 13. CDR3 in amino acids: CASSPEDIQGMYEQYF. CDR3 DNA sequence: TGCGCCAGCAGCCCAGAAGATATACAGGGGATGTACGAGCAGTACTTC.

The sample holds a few counts of this clone. The V gene is TRBV19, the J gene TRBJ1-5; tentative D call: TRBD1 (5 bases). This CDR3 has 16 residues. From germline, CDR1 is LNHDA and CDR2 SQIVND (reference sequence). V was trimmed by 3 bases and J by 1 base, leaving 13 bases between them. The CDR3 region is CASSIRVRASNQPQHF. The CDR3 DNA reads TGTGCCAGTAGTATCAGAGTCAGGGCGAGCAATCAGCCCCAGCATTTT.

The chain couples TRBV7-2 to TRBJ2-7; TRBD1 matches at 8 bases. Unmatched junction bases numbered 6, after V lost 5 bases and J lost 6 bases. The germline V gene encodes CDR1 SGHTA and CDR2 FQGNSA. The CDR3 is 13 residues long. The CDR3 sequence is CASSPGQGSEQYF. Written as DNA, the CDR3 is TGTGCCAGCAGCCCAGGACAGGGTAGCGAGCAGTACTTC.

V is TRBV27 and J is TRBJ1-2; weak D call: TRBD1 (5 bases). This CDR3 region has 13 residues. CDR1 is MNHEY, CDR2 SMNVEV, per germline (reference sequence). Trimming pared 7 bases from V and 6 bases from J, leaving 15 bases between. CDR3 nucleotides: TGTGCCAGCACCACGGGGGGTAAGGATGGCTACACCTTC. Its protein is CASTTGGKDGYTF.

V gene TRBV9 combines with J gene TRBJ2-7, with D possibly matching TRBD2 (6 bases). V dropped 0 bases and J dropped 6 bases, with 10 bases sitting between them. Germline CDR1 reads SGDLS; CDR2 reads YYNGEE. This CDR3 spans 13 amino acids. CDR3 coding DNA: TGTGCCAGCAGCGTAGCCGGGAGTTCCGAGCAGTACTTC. This encodes CASSVAGSSEQYF. Variable domain in full (rest from reference TRBV9 and TRBJ2-7): DSGVTQTPKHLITATGQRVTLRCSPRSGDLSVYWYQQSLDQGLQFLIQYYNGEERAKGNILERFSAQQFPDLHSELNLSSLELGDSALYFCASSVAGSSEQYFGPGTRLTVT.

This clone came up a few times. This likely came from a read error, as a far larger clone is one base away. Other DNA variants within this sample encode the same CDR3. J is TRBJ1-2 and V is TRBV4-1; 8 nucleotides match TRBD1. CDR3 length: 14 residues. The V gene end was trimmed by 4 bases and the J gene end by 3 bases; junction bases not matched to a gene: 4. Germline loops: CDR1 MGHRA, CDR2 YSYEKL. The CDR3 region has the DNA TGCGCCAGCAGCCGGCCGACAGGGGACTATGGCTACACCTTC. Residues: CASSRPTGDYGYTF.

For the CDR3, the DNA is TGTGCCTGGAGTGTAGGGCTAGCGGGAGATAATGAGCAGTTCTTC. This codes for CAWSVGLAGDNEQFF. This chain links TRBV30 with TRBJ2-1, with 10 nucleotides matching TRBD2. Germline CDR1 GTSNPN, CDR2 SVGIG (reference sequence). Trimming cost V 0 bases and J 7 bases; bases outside gene matches: 6. This CDR3 comprises 15 residues. Full variable domain (rest looked up from reference TRBV30 and TRBJ2-1): SQTIHQWPATLVQPVGSPLSLECTVEGTSNPNLYWYRQAAGRGLQLLFYSVGIGQISSEVPQNLSASRPQDRQFILSSKKLLLSDSGFYLCAWSVGLAGDNEQFFGPGTRLTVL.

This chain joins TRBV5-1 and TRBJ1-1; 10 bases are a match to TRBD1. Germline V gene data show CDR1 as SGHRS and CDR2 as YFSETQ. There are 17 residues in the CDR3. V lost 4 bases, J lost 4 bases, and 13 bases stayed unmatched. The CDR3, as DNA: TGCGCCAGCAGCCACGCCCGGGACAGGGGAAGCGGCACTGAAGCTTTCTTT. Translated: CASSHARDRGSGTEAFF. Full variable domain (remainder filled in from reference TRBV5-1 and TRBJ1-1): KAGVTQTPRYLIKTRGQQVTLSCSPISGHRSVSWYQQTPGQGLQFLFEYFSETQRNKGNFPGRFSGRQFSNSRSEMNVSTLELGDSALYLCASSHARDRGSGTEAFFGQGTRLTVV.

The chain links TRBV10-3 to TRBJ2-1; weak D call: TRBD2 (5 bases). This CDR3 is built from 17 residues. V lost 3 bases, J lost 0 bases, and 15 bases lay in between. Germline V CDR1 and CDR2: ENHRY, SYGVKD. The CDR3 DNA reads as TGTGCCATCAGTGACGTCCTACTCCGGGACTCCTACAATGAGCAGTTCTTC. Protein: CAISDVLLRDSYNEQFF.

The CDR3 loop is CAISESPSGGTGELFF. CDR3 in DNA: TGTGCCATCAGTGAGTCCCCTTCCGGCGGCACCGGGGAGCTGTTTTTT. This rearrangement joins TRBV10-3 to TRBJ2-2; D not resolved. Per the germline V gene, CDR1 is ENHRY and CDR2 is SYGVKD. The CDR3 is 16 residues long. Deletions cut 0 bases from V and 4 bases from J, with 12 bases between.

The chain joins TRBV6-6 to TRBJ2-1; 11 positions match TRBD2. Germline V gene data show CDR1 as MNHNY and CDR2 as SVGAGI (reference sequence). This CDR3 comprises 13 residues. The trim removed 2 bases at V and 16 bases at J, leaving 7 bases unmatched. This CDR3 reads CASSYQISGGDFF. CDR3 bases: TGTGCCAGCAGTTACCAAATTAGCGGGGGGGATTTCTTC.

This clone showed up just a few times. The rearrangement links TRBV18 to TRBJ1-2; 9 bases match TRBD1. Germline CDR1 reads KGHSH; CDR2 reads LQKENI. Trimming removed 5 bases from V and 10 bases from J; junction bases left unmatched: 11. The CDR3 totals 14 residues. The CDR3 DNA sequence: TGTGCCAGCTCAGACCGGGACAGGGATCATGTCTACACCTTC. As protein: CASSDRDRDHVYTF.

The chain links TRBV5-4 to TRBJ1-1; D remains ambiguous. With 4 bases removed from V and 6 bases from J, the gap between germline ends came to 16 bases. The CDR3 extends over 14 amino acids. Germline CDR1 SGHNT, CDR2 YYREEE (reference sequence). In DNA, the CDR3 is TGTGCCAGCAGCCCCCCGGAGGGCGTTTCTGAAGCTTTCTTT. Residues: CASSPPEGVSEAFF.

The chain combines TRBV6-5 with TRBJ2-7; TRBD1 matches at 8 bases. In germline, CDR1 is MNHEY, CDR2 SVGAGI. J gave up 2 bases and V 8 bases, and 8 bases lay outside the gene matches. The CDR3 contains 14 residues. CDR3 sequence: CASHPTGQAYEQYF. DNA for the CDR3: TGTGCCAGCCACCCAACGGGACAGGCCTACGAGCAGTACTTC.

This clone appeared once. J is TRBJ2-3 and V is TRBV30; no reliable D call. Germline loops: CDR1 GTSNPN, CDR2 SVGIG (reference sequence). Trimming stripped 6 bases from V and 11 bases from J, with 12 bases between. The CDR3 consists of 10 residues. In DNA, the CDR3 is TGTGCCTGTTCACGGGTCCGGCAGTATTTT. Translation gives CACSRVRQYF.

The V gene is TRBV27, the J gene TRBJ1-5, with unresolved D. The CDR3 is 15 amino acids. Per germline, CDR1 MNHEY and CDR2 SMNVEV (reference sequence). V lost 3 bases, J lost 0 bases, and 9 bases lay in between. The CDR3 here is CASSFSGYSNQPQHF. In nucleotides, the CDR3 is TGTGCCAGCAGTTTTAGCGGGTATAGCAATCAGCCCCAGCATTTT.

V gene TRBV7-2 combines with J gene TRBJ2-5, with a possible D match to TRBD1 (6 bases). This CDR3 region has 15 residues. V lost 4 bases and J 5 bases, leaving 17 bases between the germline ends. In germline, CDR1 is SGHTA, CDR2 FQGNSA. CDR3 loop: CASSSLRGGLETQYF. As DNA, the CDR3 is TGTGCCAGCAGCTCCCTCAGGGGTGGGTTGGAGACCCAGTACTTC.